This entry concerns a single T cell receptor beta chain. Antigen unknown. The identical CDR3 is also encoded by other nucleotide sequences in the sample. These data belong to a study of CD8+ T cells in alopecia areata. Overall study results and limits: Since there was just one nonresponder, nobody can yet say how baseline CD8+ expansion ties to response. It was lesional scalp, especially alopecia totalis/universalis, that showed higher clonality than normal scalp.

Indicated treatment: oral pan-JAK inhibitor, 5-10 mg twice daily. Peripheral blood, together with lesional scalp punch biopsies, was collected from alopecia areata patients. RNA extraction and reverse transcription yielded cDNA as sequencing template. Produced via immunoSEQ multiplex PCR; TCRdb's table is partial and in-frame only. The sample includes approximately 220,000 clones, around two fifths of them seen just once. The TCR sequence derives from a human donor with alopecia areata. The sample here was CD4+ T cells sorted from blood, taken at approximately week 30, from a patient treated with tofacitinib.

CDR3 sequence (DNA): TGTGCCTGGCGGGATAACTATGGCTACACCTTC. Residues: CAWRDNYGYTF. This rearrangement joins TRBV30 to TRBJ1-2, with D hard to call. V lost 5 bases and J lost 1, with 5 bases in between. Germline V gene lookup returns CDR1 GTSNPN and CDR2 SVGIG (reference sequence). This CDR3 has 11 residues.